The source of this T cell receptor (beta chain) is a study of blood T cell repertoires in COVID-19. Study processing details: Counts of nucleated cells, estimated from reference gene primer amplification, were obtained. Clones were read by immunoSEQ multiplex PCR, and TCRdb kept only the in-frame ones, dropping some. That table furnishes V, J and clone size, whereas the DNA furnished D and trimming. The table includes more than 200,000 clones, roughly 80% detected once. With 5 bases clipped from V and 4 bases from J, the junction kept 9 bases outside the gene matches. Per germline, CDR1 SGHNT and CDR2 YENEEA. The CDR3 consists of 17 residues.

Sample: PBMCs or T cells enriched from blood (not recorded which). This chain joins TRBV11-3 and TRBJ2-1; TRBD1 aligns across 12 bases. This TCR came from a man aged 60-69 years who had recovered from COVID-19. The CDR3 coding sequence is TGTGCCAGCAGCCCGAAGGGGGGACAGGGGGCTTACAATGAGCAGTTCTTC. Translating it yields CASSPKGGQGAYNEQFF.